The entry below gives a single TCR beta chain sequence along with its context. Antigen unknown. An assay was performed, and its level was deep. The authors distributed each subset's genomic DNA evenly over several immunoSEQ plates. The data were produced by immunoSEQ multiplex PCR, yet TCRdb's version contains in-frame clones alone and is incomplete. The top ten hold 0.95% to 1.5% of the sample, which has about 2 million clones, about 94% seen once. CD45RO-negative, CCR7-selected cells formed the naive CD8 fraction, which excluded terminally differentiated effector memory CD45RA+ cells. These data are taken from a study of shared clonotypes between healthy human individuals. Study-level points and caveats: Memory subsets had estimated richness that was generally smaller than that of naive subsets. An effect of sequencing depth on clonotype sharing among donors was expected.

The TCR originated in a young man in good health. The sequenced sample consisted of naive CD8+ T cells sorted from blood.

CDR3 in DNA: TGCAGCGTTGAATACGGGCTTAGCTATGGCTACACCTTC. Its protein product is CSVEYGLSYGYTF. This chain links TRBV29-1 with TRBJ1-2; D uncertain. V lost 2 bases and J lost 4, with 11 bases in between. This CDR3 has 13 amino acids. Germline V gives CDR1 SQVTM, CDR2 ANQGSEA.